Presented here are 18 T cell receptor beta chains from one specimen sequenced in a study of human T cells and chemical hapten exposure. TCRdb recomputed calls from the RACE reads with MiXCR, one row per CDR3 protein. The sample gives some 88,000 distinct CDR3 sequences, 11% of which show up once; roughly 2.2% is in the top ten. Time point of the sample: patch test 2, 6 weeks after DPC sensitization. Sample treatment: therapeutic diphenylcyclopropenone sensitization with weekly scalp DPC. This specimen was whole blood, taken in connection with sensitization to the hapten diphenylcyclopropenone (DPC). The origin of the receptors is a man in his forties or fifties with alopecia areata. Some clones in this sample may be carry-over from other donors' samples.

V and J are TRBV7-3 and TRBJ2-1; 10 bases agree with TRBD2. The length of the CDR3 is 16 residues. Germline CDR1 and CDR2: SGHTA and FQGTGA. The ends lost 2 bases at V and 8 bases at J; junction bases unmatched: 9. This chain's CDR3 is CASSLGGLAGDDEQFF. DNA of the CDR3: TGTGCCAGCAGCTTAGGCGGGCTAGCGGGAGATGATGAGCAGTTCTTC.

This clonotype appeared many times. This chain links TRBV5-5 with TRBJ1-1, with TRBD1 matching over 7 bases. The CDR3 is made up of 14 amino acids. CDR1 and CDR2 from the germline V gene are SGHKS and YYEKEE (reference sequence). The ends lost 4 bases at V and 0 bases at J; junction bases unmatched: 3. DNA for the CDR3: TGTGCCAGCAGCCAGGGGGGGCTGAACACTGAAGCTTTCTTT. It specifies CASSQGGLNTEAFF. Supplemented by reference TRBV5-5 and TRBJ1-1, the full variable domain reads DAGVTQSPTHLIKTRGQQVTLRCSPISGHKSVSWYQQVLGQGPQFIFQYYEKEERGRGNFPDRFSARQFPNYSSELNVNALLLGDSALYLCASSQGGLNTEAFFGQGTRLTVV.

This clonotype was picked up many times. The chain carries TRBV4-3 and TRBJ1-1; D gene unclear. This CDR3 spans 14 amino acids. V was shortened by 4 bases and J by 6 bases, with 15 bases between the two germline ends. Germline V lookup: CDR1 LGHNA, CDR2 YSLEER. Written as DNA, the CDR3 is TGCGCCAGCAGCCCCCGGTCTCTTGGGGCTGAAGCTTTCTTT. The encoded protein is CASSPRSLGAEAFF.

DNA of the CDR3: TGTGCCAGCAAAGGACTAGCGGGCCTCCAAGAGACCCAGTACTTC. This gives the protein CASKGLAGLQETQYF. This chain joins TRBV6-2 or TRBV6-3 and TRBJ2-5; 11 nucleotides line up with TRBD2. The J segment lost 1 base and the V segment lost 7 bases, leaving 5 bases of the junction unmatched. The CDR3 totals 15 residues. Germline V gives CDR1 MNHEY, CDR2 SVGEGT.

This clonotype was counted many times. V is TRBV4-3 and J is TRBJ2-6; D is possibly TRBD2 (5 bases). With 2 bases removed from V and 2 bases from J, the gap between germline ends came to 16 bases. This CDR3 region has 18 residues. From germline, CDR1 is LGHNA and CDR2 YSLEER. The CDR3 DNA sequence: TGCGCCAGCAGCCAATCACTCAGAGGGTTCGCTGGGGCCAACGTCCTGACTTTC. This translates into CASSQSLRGFAGANVLTF.

The genes are TRBV4-2 and TRBJ2-4, with 10 bases fitting TRBD2. This CDR3 is 20 amino acids long. Germline trimming cut 1 base from V and 0 bases from J; bases unmatched to any gene: 12. The V gene's germline CDR1 is LGHNA and CDR2 YNFKEQ. The CDR3 DNA sequence: TGTGCCAGCAGCCAAGGAGGGCTAGCGGGAGTATCGCGAGCCAAAAACATTCAGTACTTC. Translated: CASSQGGLAGVSRAKNIQYF.

This clonotype was picked up many times. The rearrangement links TRBV7-2 to TRBJ2-3; D not resolved. Germline V gene data show CDR1 as SGHTA and CDR2 as FQGNSA. The ends were cut back, 0 bases at V and 0 bases at J, with 22 bases in the middle. This CDR3 comprises 20 residues. The CDR3 is CASSLAPGLLSKASTDTQYF. The CDR3 DNA follows: TGTGCCAGCAGCTTAGCACCTGGGCTCCTATCAAAAGCTAGCACAGATACGCAGTATTTT.

The chain recombines TRBV6-2 or TRBV6-3 with TRBJ1-1, with TRBD1 as a possible D gene (5 bases). The V gene's germline CDR1 is MNHEY and CDR2 SVGEGT. The CDR3 runs 14 residues. Trimming pared 2 bases from V and 4 bases from J, leaving 11 bases between. The CDR3 sequence is CASSYEGMGTEAFF. In DNA, the CDR3 is TGTGCCAGCAGTTACGAGGGGATGGGCACTGAAGCTTTCTTT.

This clonotype has a handful of counts. The chain recombines TRBV20-1 with TRBJ2-4, with TRBD2 identical over 7 bases. Trimming took 3 bases from V and 10 from J; bases not matched to a gene: 12. Per the germline V gene, CDR1 is DFQATT and CDR2 is SNEGSKA (reference sequence). This CDR3 is built from 14 residues. CDR3 amino acids: CSASDRPGGFIQYF. In DNA form, the CDR3 reads TGCAGTGCTAGCGATAGGCCGGGAGGTTTTATTCAGTACTTC.

This clonotype has a handful of counts. This chain links TRBV28 with TRBJ1-1; 7 nucleotides match TRBD1. CDR1 and CDR2 from the germline V gene are MDHEN and SYDVKM. CDR3 length: 13 amino acids. J lost 2 bases, V lost 8 bases, and 5 bases had no gene match. The DNA for the CDR3 is TGTGCCAGCGTCAGGGGGGCAAACACTGAAGCTTTCTTT. Protein product: CASVRGANTEAFF.

This clonotype was counted ten times or more. The V gene is TRBV11-1, the J gene TRBJ1-1; D is unresolved. Trimming cost V 0 bases and J 4 bases, with 12 bases left between them. The CDR3 covers 15 residues. CDR1 and CDR2 (germline): SGHAT, FQDESV (reference sequence). CDR3 nucleotide sequence: TGTGCCAGCAGCTTAGCGCGCGTTGTGTCCACTGAAGCTTTCTTT. Translating it yields CASSLARVVSTEAFF.

This clonotype was counted a few times. The rearrangement joins TRBV6-1 to TRBJ2-5, with D hard to call. V was shortened by 6 bases and J by 1 base, with 18 bases between the two germline ends. Germline lookup yields CDR1 MNHNS and CDR2 SASEGT. The CDR3 runs to 16 residues. The CDR3 bases are TGTGCCAGCAGGAATTATCGGGTGGGAACCCAAGAGACCCAGTACTTC. Protein sequence: CASRNYRVGTQETQYF.

In its sample, this clonotype was seen a few times. The rearrangement uses TRBV18 and TRBJ2-7; D is perhaps TRBD1 (6 bases). The CDR3 runs to 12 residues. Germline V gives CDR1 KGHSH, CDR2 LQKENI. V was trimmed by 6 bases and J by 6 bases, leaving 12 bases between them. Here the CDR3 DNA reads TGTGCCAGCTCCACGGCAGGGGCCGAGCAGTACTTC. Residues: CASSTAGAEQYF.

The V and J genes are TRBV27 and TRBJ2-5; possible D gene TRBD2, 5 bases. The V end was cut by 7 bases, the J end by 4 bases, with 16 bases between. Germline V gene lookup returns CDR1 MNHEY and CDR2 SMNVEV (reference sequence). The CDR3 consists of 14 residues. CDR3 DNA sequence: TGTGCCAGCACCTCCATGGGCAGCGGAGAGACCCAGTACTTC. It is translated as CASTSMGSGETQYF.

This clonotype came up a few times. This sequence joins TRBV12-3 or TRBV12-4 and TRBJ2-1, with TRBD1 identical over 9 bases. Losses at the gene ends were 4 bases for V and 7 bases for J; bases not matched to a gene: 5. The CDR3 covers 14 residues. The CDR3 loop is CASSSTGGQNEQFF. The CDR3 DNA follows: TGTGCCAGCAGTTCCACAGGGGGCCAAAATGAGCAGTTCTTC.

This chain links TRBV27 with TRBJ2-1; TRBD1 is a possible D gene (6 bases). The CDR3 has 14 amino acids. Germline-derived CDR1 and CDR2 are MNHEY and SMNVEV (reference sequence). V was shortened by 5 bases and J by 2 bases, with 10 bases between the two germline ends. CDR3 bases: TGTGCCAGCAGTGGAAGGGACACCTACAATGAGCAGTTCTTC. Residues: CASSGRDTYNEQFF.

This clonotype was seen a handful of times. The chain employs TRBV20-1 and TRBJ2-1; D possibly corresponds to TRBD2 (6 bases). V lost 4 bases and J lost 6, with 16 bases in between. The CDR3 is 14 amino acids. The germline V gene has CDR1 DFQATT and CDR2 SNEGSKA (reference sequence). Here the CDR3 reads CSATTSNSLNEQFF. CDR3 nucleotide sequence: TGCAGTGCTACGACTAGTAATTCACTCAATGAGCAGTTCTTC.

The rearrangement links TRBV28 to TRBJ2-3; TRBD1 matches 9 bases. In germline, CDR1 is MDHEN, CDR2 SYDVKM. Trimming removed 5 bases from V and 4 bases from J; junction bases left unmatched: 4. The CDR3 length is 14 residues. CDR3 DNA: TGTGCCAGCAGTGCGGGACAGGGTCCAGATACGCAGTATTTT. It codes for CASSAGQGPDTQYF.